This TCR beta chain was observed in a study of T cell responses to AZD1222 COVID-19 vaccine. Clones were sequenced by immunoSEQ multiplex PCR, and TCRdb holds only the in-frame ones, with some missing. The sample carries about 92,000 clones, approximately 91% recorded once. Study-level points and caveats: Breadth and depth of Spike-specific TCRs rose after two AZD1222 doses. Baseline seropositives among AZD1222 recipients totaled only 6 or 7. Donors were mostly white British, more females; clonal diversity possibly underestimated. Dominant at 160-218 and 743-854, vaccine-associated CD4 TCRs also spanned spike.

The germline CDR1 and CDR2 sequences are SGHRS and YFSETQ. The CDR3 has 15 amino acids. Trimming shortened V by 0 bases and J by 5 bases, and 14 bases separated the two germline ends. This clone was seen a few times. What it recognizes is unknown. The clonotype originates from an adult in good health. Source: peripheral blood, taken on day 0 of AZD1222 vaccination. V gene TRBV5-1 combines with J gene TRBJ2-5; D is possibly TRBD1 or TRBD2 (5 bases each). CDR3 amino acids: CASSLAASPGETQYF. The CDR3 nucleotides are TGCGCCAGCAGCTTGGCCGCTAGCCCAGGGGAGACCCAGTACTTC.